Shown below are 28 T cell receptor beta chains from a single sample sequenced in a study of cytomegalovirus exposure and HLA in healthy donors. With 60 Vbeta and 13 Jbeta primers, the PCR was carried out. Generated by immunoSEQ multiplex PCR, the TCRdb table keeps only in-frame clones and is missing some. Its table lists approximately 140,000 clones. The specimen sequenced was PBMCs. The receptors were gathered from a middle-aged man in good health and CMV-seronegative.

The chain has TRBV5-4 and TRBJ1-1, with D possibly matching TRBD1 (6 bases). Looked up from germline, CDR1 is SGHNT and CDR2 is YYREEE (reference sequence). CDR3 length: 14 residues. V lost 1 base and J 5 bases, leaving 12 bases between the germline ends. In nucleotides, the CDR3 is TGTGCCAGCAGCTTGCCCACAGGGCCTACTGAAGCTTTCTTT. Translated, it gives CASSLPTGPTEAFF.

The CDR3, as DNA: TGTGCCAGCAGCTTAACTTCAGGGGTTGACTACGAGCAGTACTTC. Protein product: CASSLTSGVDYEQYF. The V and J genes are TRBV7-2 and TRBJ2-7; TRBD1 is a possible D gene (6 bases). The CDR3 has 15 residues. V gave up 2 bases and J gave up 3 bases, with 14 bases separating them. The germline V gene encodes CDR1 SGHTA and CDR2 FQGNSA.

V and J are TRBV5-6 and TRBJ2-5, with D possibly matching TRBD2 (5 bases). Looked up from germline, CDR1 is SGHDT and CDR2 is YYEEEE. This CDR3 contains 13 residues. The V end was cut by 4 bases, the J end by 1 base, with 8 bases between. The CDR3 sequence is CASSARGQETQYF. The CDR3 nucleotides read TGTGCCAGCAGCGCCCGGGGCCAAGAGACCCAGTACTTC.

V is TRBV2 and J is TRBJ2-3; D might be TRBD2 (6 bases). Germline CDR1 and CDR2: SNHLY and FYNNEI. CDR3 length equals 16 residues. The V end lost 5 bases, the J end lost 0 bases, and 15 bases lay between the germline ends. The CDR3 DNA sequence: TGTGCCAGCAGTTGGGGACTTACTACTAGCACAGATACGCAGTATTTT. Translating gives CASSWGLTTSTDTQYF.

The J gene is TRBJ1-1, the V gene TRBV18; 10 bases are a match to TRBD1. Germline CDR1 is KGHSH and CDR2 is LQKENI. The CDR3 extends over 11 amino acids. V trimming: 6 bases; J trimming: 11 bases; junction bases outside the gene matches: 3. CDR3 sequence: CASSSGQGAFF. The CDR3 DNA reads as TGTGCCAGCTCGTCGGGACAGGGGGCTTTCTTT. Full variable domain (remainder filled in from reference TRBV18 and TRBJ1-1): NAGVMQNPRHLVRRRGQEARLRCSPMKGHSHVYWYRQLPEEGLKFMVYLQKENIIDESGMPKERFSAEFPKEGPSILRIQQVVRGDSAAYFCASSSGQGAFFGQGTRLTVV.

The gene calls are TRBV4-1 and TRBJ1-4, with D unclear. Trimming cost V 1 base and J 0 bases, with 6 bases left between them. CDR3 length: 15 amino acids. Germline CDR1 is MGHRA and CDR2 is YSYEKL. The chain's CDR3 is CASSQVDTTNEKLFF. Written as DNA, the CDR3 is TGCGCCAGCAGCCAAGTCGACACAACTAATGAAAAACTGTTTTTT.

Points on this clone: Other nucleotide sequences from this sample produce the same CDR3. J is TRBJ1-1 and V is TRBV6-1; 8 bases are a match to TRBD1. The junction had 6 bases not matched to a gene; V was cut back by 5 bases and J by 4 bases. The CDR3 sequence is 14 residues long. Germline V gives CDR1 MNHNS, CDR2 SASEGT. The CDR3 protein is CASSQRTGITEAFF. CDR3 nucleotides: TGTGCCAGCAGTCAACGGACAGGGATCACTGAAGCTTTCTTT.

The chain uses TRBV7-2 and TRBJ1-2; D ambiguous. This CDR3 region has 14 residues. Germline CDR1 and CDR2: SGHTA and FQGNSA. Deletions cut 5 bases from V and 0 bases from J, with 10 bases between. CDR3 sequence reads: CASSPSGANYGYTF. DNA for the CDR3: TGTGCCAGCAGCCCTAGCGGCGCTAACTATGGCTACACCTTC.

V usage is TRBV28 and J usage is TRBJ1-2, with D hard to call. The CDR3 sequence is 13 residues long. Germline values: CDR1 MDHEN, CDR2 SYDVKM. V was shortened by 3 bases and J by 8 bases, with 13 bases between the two germline ends. The CDR3 loop is CASSLARRRGYTF. The CDR3 bases are TGTGCCAGCAGTTTGGCCCGAAGGCGGGGCTACACCTTC.

This chain links TRBV4-3 with TRBJ2-3, with 9 bases that match TRBD2. The trim removed 4 bases at V and 0 bases at J, leaving 2 bases unmatched. This CDR3 comprises 15 residues. Germline assignment: CDR1 LGHNA and CDR2 YSLEER. CDR3 bases: TGCGCCAGCAGCCGCACTAGCGGGAGCACAGATACGCAGTATTTT. It encodes CASSRTSGSTDTQYF.

J is TRBJ2-7 and V is TRBV7-2; D gene ambiguous. Trimming took 1 base from V and 5 from J, leaving 3 bases between them. This CDR3 contains 11 residues. Germline CDR1 and CDR2: SGHTA and FQGNSA. Here the CDR3 DNA reads TGTGCCAGCAGCTTAGATAACGAGCAGTACTTC. Translating it yields CASSLDNEQYF.

The chain links TRBV14 to TRBJ1-6; D might be TRBD1 (5 bases). V was pared by 0 bases and J by 10 bases, with 13 bases between. This CDR3 region has 15 residues. Germline V gene lookup returns CDR1 SGHDN and CDR2 FVKESK. CDR3 bases: TGTGCCAGCAGCCAAGATACAGGTTTACGGTCACCCCTCCACTTT. Amino acid sequence: CASSQDTGLRSPLHF.

The chain combines TRBV6-5 with TRBJ2-5; D ambiguous. Per the germline V gene, CDR1 is MNHEY and CDR2 is SVGAGI. This CDR3 is built from 16 residues. V lost 0 bases and J 4 bases, leaving 15 bases between the germline ends. The CDR3 DNA sequence: TGTGCCAGCAGTTACTCTGGCAGGTGGATGTCAGAGACCCAGTACTTC. Residues: CASSYSGRWMSETQYF.

The chain combines TRBV30 with TRBJ2-5, with 10 bases identical to TRBD2. The CDR3 has 16 residues. CDR1 and CDR2 (germline): GTSNPN, SVGIG (reference sequence). The V and J ends lost 2 bases and 2 bases, in that order; junction bases with no gene match: 8. CDR3 nucleotide sequence: TGTGCCTGGAGTCGGGGGGCTAGCGGGGGACAAGAGACCCAGTACTTC. It is translated as CAWSRGASGGQETQYF. The full variable domain, its missing parts supplied by reference TRBV30 and TRBJ2-5, is SQTIHQWPATLVQPVGSPLSLECTVEGTSNPNLYWYRQAAGRGLQLLFYSVGIGQISSEVPQNLSASRPQDRQFILSSKKLLLSDSGFYLCAWSRGASGGQETQYFGPGTRLLVL.

The chain employs TRBV9 and TRBJ1-2, with 8 positions matching TRBD1. Per the germline V gene, CDR1 is SGDLS and CDR2 is YYNGEE. V shed 4 bases and J 4 bases; nucleotides not matched to a gene: 9. CDR3 length equals 15 residues. The CDR3 reads CASSPMGQALYGYTF. The DNA for the CDR3 is TGTGCCAGCAGCCCTATGGGACAGGCCCTCTATGGCTACACCTTC.

Notes on this clone: Other nucleotide sequences in the sample specify the same CDR3. The chain is built from TRBV2 and TRBJ2-1, with 15 bases lining up with TRBD2. Germline CDR1 reads SNHLY; CDR2 reads FYNNEI. The CDR3 has 16 amino acids. The CDR3 here is CASAPGLAGGRNEQFF. CDR3 coding DNA: TGTGCTAGCGCACCGGGACTAGCGGGGGGCCGTAATGAGCAGTTCTTC.

V gene TRBV18 combines with J gene TRBJ1-4, with D perhaps TRBD1 (6 bases). Trimming removed 3 bases from V and 6 bases from J, with 14 bases in between. CDR1 and CDR2 (germline): KGHSH, LQKENI. The CDR3 length is 15 residues. As DNA, the CDR3 is TGTGCCAGCTCACCTCAGGGGCTCGGGGATGAAAAACTGTTTTTT. Protein sequence: CASSPQGLGDEKLFF.

This chain uses TRBV5-8 with TRBJ2-3, with D maybe TRBD1 (5 bases). Trimming stripped 9 bases from V and 4 bases from J, with 15 bases between. The CDR3 covers 13 residues. CDR1 SGHTS and CDR2 YDEGEE come from the germline V gene. The CDR3 here is CATPTQGADTQYF. The CDR3 DNA reads TGTGCCACCCCCACACAAGGGGCAGATACGCAGTATTTT.

The V and J genes are TRBV6-5 and TRBJ1-5, with D perhaps TRBD1 (6 bases). The V end lost 8 bases, the J end lost 1 base, and 12 bases lay between the germline ends. The CDR3 covers 14 residues. Germline CDR1 is MNHEY and CDR2 is SVGAGI. The CDR3 coding sequence is TGTGCCAGCCAATTAAGGGGGAGCAATCAGCCCCAGCATTTT. It specifies CASQLRGSNQPQHF.

J is TRBJ1-5 and V is TRBV5-6; TRBD1 might be the D (5 bases). The CDR3 consists of 15 residues. From germline, CDR1 is SGHDT and CDR2 YYEEEE. The germline V and J ends were trimmed by 2 bases and 6 bases, with 15 bases remaining between them. In nucleotides, the CDR3 is TGTGCCAGCAGCTTAGATCAGGGAGGCAGTCAGCCCCAGCATTTT. It specifies CASSLDQGGSQPQHF.

The chain joins TRBV5-6 to TRBJ2-5; 8 bases agree with TRBD1. The J call is uncertain, as TRBJ2-7 better fits the DNA end. The CDR3 runs 14 residues. Per the germline V gene, CDR1 is SGHDT and CDR2 is YYEEEE. The CDR3 bases are TGTGCCAGCAGCTTGGGCAGGGGGCGAAACGAGCAGTACTTC. Its translation: CASSLGRGRNEQYF.

The chain employs TRBV7-2 and TRBJ2-7; TRBD2 aligns across 8 bases. Germline V CDR1 and CDR2: SGHTA, FQGNSA. V lost 2 bases, J lost 0 bases, and 3 bases stayed unmatched. The CDR3 is 15 amino acids. CDR3 sequence reads: CASSLTGGSSYEQYF. The CDR3 DNA follows: TGTGCCAGCAGCTTAACGGGGGGGTCCTCCTACGAGCAGTACTTC.

V and J are TRBV5-1 and TRBJ2-2, with D possibly being TRBD1 (5 bases). This CDR3 comprises 14 residues. Trimming pared 6 bases from V and 5 bases from J, leaving 14 bases between. Germline V gene sequence: CDR1 SGHRS, CDR2 YFSETQ. For the CDR3, the DNA is TGCGCCAGCACAAAGACAGTGATAACCGGGGAGCTGTTTTTT. Encoded protein: CASTKTVITGELFF.

The J gene is TRBJ2-7, the V gene TRBV7-9; maybe TRBD1 (5 bases). Germline CDR1 SEHNR, CDR2 FQNEAQ (reference sequence). With 2 bases removed from V and 2 bases from J, the gap between germline ends came to 13 bases. The CDR3 has 15 amino acids. The CDR3 DNA follows: TGTGCCAGCAGCTTAATGCAGGGATTGCCCTACGAGCAGTACTTC. Amino acids: CASSLMQGLPYEQYF.

This rearrangement joins TRBV27 to TRBJ1-6; D uncertain. CDR3 length: 15 amino acids. Per the germline V gene, CDR1 is MNHEY and CDR2 is SMNVEV (reference sequence). V was clipped by 3 bases and J by 9 bases, with 15 bases between them. DNA for the CDR3: TGTGCCAGCAGTTTCGCCCAGCCGTCGGGTTCACCCCTCCACTTT. This gives the protein CASSFAQPSGSPLHF.

V is TRBV9 and J is TRBJ1-1; D is perhaps TRBD1 (6 bases). This CDR3 contains 16 residues. The V gene lost 1 base and the J gene lost 0 bases, with 13 bases spanning the gap. In germline, CDR1 is SGDLS, CDR2 YYNGEE. CDR3 protein: CASSVTPQGLNTEAFF. The CDR3 DNA reads as TGTGCCAGCAGCGTAACTCCGCAGGGGTTGAACACTGAAGCTTTCTTT.

For the CDR3, the DNA is TGTGCCAGCAGGGGCGGGGGGCGCACCGGGGAGCTGTTTTTT. It specifies CASRGGGRTGELFF. The chain has TRBV7-2 and TRBJ2-2; 8 positions agree with TRBD2. The CDR3 has 14 amino acids. Germline CDR1 is SGHTA and CDR2 is FQGNSA. With V trimmed by 6 bases and J by 4 bases, 4 bases remained unmatched.

The chain combines TRBV7-9 with TRBJ2-1; TRBD2 matches at 14 bases. J was trimmed by 7 bases and V by 0 bases; bases with no gene match: 8. This CDR3 has 18 amino acids. Germline loops: CDR1 SEHNR, CDR2 FQNEAQ (reference sequence). CDR3 loop: CASSLATSGGAFFNEQFF. For the CDR3, the DNA is TGTGCCAGCAGCTTAGCGACTAGCGGGGGGGCTTTCTTTAATGAGCAGTTCTTC.